These T cell receptor beta chains were read from a single sample in a study of human T cells and chemical hapten exposure. TCRdb independently ran MiXCR on the RACE reads; one entry per CDR3 protein. The data hold 200,000 to 300,000 distinct CDR3 sequences, with approximately 8.6% observed a single time. Material: whole blood, obtained in connection with sensitization to the hapten diphenylcyclopropenone (DPC). Receptors were obtained from a woman aged 40 to 50 with alopecia areata. Some clones in this sample may be carry-over from other donors' samples. Both conserved end residues are part of each CDR3. A D gene is named only where the DNA matches it firmly. Some rows have no size entry. The others give once, few or many, or a class for an expanded clone.

clone_size j_call d_call v_call cdr3_nt cdr3_aa
NA TRBJ2-3 TRBD2 TRBV20-1 TGCAGTGCTAGAGATCCGGGGCGGGAGGTCTCAAATACGCAGTATTTT CSARDPGREVSNTQYF
many TRBJ1-2 NA TRBV6-5 TGTGCCAGCAGTCGGGACAACTATGGCTACACCTTC CASSRDNYGYTF
few TRBJ2-7 TRBD2 TRBV6-2/TRBV6-3 TGTGCCAGCAGTCCAGCTAGCGGGAGTTACGAGCAGTACTTC CASSPASGSYEQYF
NA TRBJ1-1 NA TRBV6-1 TGTGCCAGCAGTGGAATTATGAACACTGAAGCTTTCTTT CASSGIMNTEAFF
few TRBJ2-5 NA TRBV15 TGTGCCACCAGCAGGGACCGGGTCCAAGAGACCCAGTACTTC CATSRDRVQETQYF
NA TRBJ2-3 NA TRBV6-4 TGTGCCAGCAGTGACCGTGGTAGCGGAAGCACAGATACGCAGTATTTT CASSDRGSGSTDTQYF
few TRBJ2-1 TRBD2 TRBV5-1 TGCGCCAGCAGCTCCAATAGCGGGTATAACAATGAGCAGTTCTTC CASSSNSGYNNEQFF
NA TRBJ1-1 NA TRBV20-1 TGCAGTACCTTAGACACTCGGCGGACTGAAGCTTTCTTT CSTLDTRRTEAFF
few TRBJ1-2 TRBD1 TRBV5-4 TGTGCCAGCAGCAGGGAGAGTAGACAGGGTCACTATGGCTACACCTTC CASSRESRQGHYGYTF
many TRBJ2-6 NA TRBV7-2 TGTGCCAGCAGCTTATGGTCCCTCTCTGGGGCCAACGTCCTGACTTTC CASSLWSLSGANVLTF
NA TRBJ2-1 NA TRBV29-1 TGCAGCGTTGCCCCCCCCGCGGCGGGATACAATGAGCAGTTCTTC CSVAPPAAGYNEQFF
NA TRBJ2-1 TRBD2 TRBV6-2/TRBV6-3 TGTGCCAGCAGTTATGACCTCCAGCGGGGATACAATGAGCAGTTCTTC CASSYDLQRGYNEQFF
few TRBJ2-2 TRBD2 TRBV7-9 TGTGCCAGCAGCCGCACTTTCCTAGCGGGGACGAACACCGGGGAGCTGTTTTTT CASSRTFLAGTNTGELFF
few TRBJ2-5 TRBD1 TRBV27 TGTGCCAGCAGGAGGCAGGGGGTTCAAGAGACCCAGTACTTC CASRRQGVQETQYF
few TRBJ2-5 NA TRBV24-1 TGTGCCACCAGTGGGACCGTACTAGGGTCGGAGACCCAGTACTTC CATSGTVLGSETQYF
few TRBJ1-5 TRBD1 TRBV6-1 TGTGCCAGCAGTGCCGAGACAGGGGCTAGGAGCAATCAGCCCCAGCATTTT CASSAETGARSNQPQHF
NA TRBJ1-2 TRBD1 TRBV7-9 TGTGCCAGCAGCTTAGGGGACAGGGATGGCTACACCTTC CASSLGDRDGYTF
NA TRBJ2-1 NA TRBV27 TGTGCCAGCAGTTTATACGGGGGTTACAATGAGCAGTTCTTC CASSLYGGYNEQFF
few TRBJ2-3 TRBD2 TRBV6-1 TGTGCCAGCATTATCGCAGCGGGAGTCCCCCCTGGCACAGATACGCAGTATTTT CASIIAAGVPPGTDTQYF
few TRBJ1-1 NA TRBV7-3 TGTGCCAGCAGCTACAGCGCAGGCGTGAACACTGAAGCTTTCTTT CASSYSAGVNTEAFF
NA TRBJ2-2 NA TRBV7-9 TGTGCCAGCAGCTTAGCGACCCAGGGGATGTTTTTT CASSLATQGMFF
many TRBJ1-1 NA TRBV21-1 TGTGCCAGCAGCAACGGTGAGGTAGACAGGGGTTTGTTTGGCGCTGAAGCTTTCTTT CASSNGEVDRGLFGAEAFF
NA TRBJ2-1 TRBD2 TRBV18 TGTGCCAGCTCACCTGAGACTAGCGGTAATGTGTTCTTC CASSPETSGNVFF
NA TRBJ2-2 NA TRBV7-9 TGTGCCAGCAGTCGCGACAGGTCTGGGGAGCTGTTTTTT CASSRDRSGELFF
few TRBJ1-2 NA TRBV4-1 TGCGCCAGCAGCCAAGGAGCAGTTGCTAACTATGGCTACACCTTC CASSQGAVANYGYTF
many TRBJ2-1 NA TRBV7-9 TGTGCCAGCAGCTTTACAGGCAATGAGCAGTTCTTC CASSFTGNEQFF
NA TRBJ2-3 NA TRBV20-1 TGCAGTGCTAGAAGGCGGGTCACAGATACGCAGTATTTT CSARRRVTDTQYF
NA TRBJ2-7 NA TRBV4-2 TGTGCCAGCAGCCAAACAGAGAGCTACGAGCAGTACTTC CASSQTESYEQYF
NA TRBJ2-3 NA TRBV3-1 TGTGCCAGCAGCCCTCAGATAGCCACAAAAGATACGCAGTATTTT CASSPQIATKDTQYF
once TRBJ2-5 NA TRBV12-3/TRBV12-4 TGTGCCAGCAGTCCAGTAGGTCGGGCCCAAGAGACCCAGTACTTC CASSPVGRAQETQYF
NA TRBJ2-2 NA TRBV27 TGTGCCAGTCGGGGCACCGGGGAGCTGTTTTTT CASRGTGELFF
few TRBJ2-1 TRBD2 TRBV28 TGTGCCAGCCTACCAGTGGCCTCCCCGACTAGCGGGAGGACCAGCGGACATGAGCAGTTCTTC CASLPVASPTSGRTSGHEQFF
few TRBJ1-5 NA TRBV6-5 TGTGCCAGCAGTTACGGGGGTCGGACCGATCAGCCCCAGCATTTT CASSYGGRTDQPQHF
NA TRBJ2-5 NA TRBV3-1 TGTGCCAGCAGCCAAGTAGCAGGGGTCGACGAGACCCAGTACTTC CASSQVAGVDETQYF
many TRBJ1-2 NA TRBV29-1 TGCAGCGTTGGAGGGGTAAGGAGCTATGGCTACACCTTC CSVGGVRSYGYTF
NA TRBJ1-5 TRBD1 TRBV7-9 TGTGCCAGCAGCTTAGCGAAAGACAGGGCCGGCCAGCCCCAGCATTTT CASSLAKDRAGQPQHF
few TRBJ2-4 NA TRBV10-3 TGTGCCATCACTCTCGGAAGGTCCAAAAACATTCAGTACTTC CAITLGRSKNIQYF
NA TRBJ2-3 NA TRBV2 TGTGCCAGCAGTGAAGTCGCTAGCACAGATACGCAGTATTTT CASSEVASTDTQYF
NA TRBJ2-5 TRBD2 TRBV9 TGTGCCAGCAGCGTAGGTTCTGGCGGGGGGTCCCAGTACTTC CASSVGSGGGSQYF
NA TRBJ1-6 NA TRBV28 TGTGCCAGCGGCAGAAGGGCGATCGATAATTCACCCCTCCACTTT CASGRRAIDNSPLHF
NA TRBJ1-4 NA TRBV9 TGTGCCAGCAGCGTAACAGGGAATGAAAAACTGTTTTTT CASSVTGNEKLFF
few TRBJ2-5 TRBD2 TRBV20-1 TGCAGTGCTAGATGGACTAGCGGAAGGCCCCAGTACTTC CSARWTSGRPQYF
few TRBJ2-7 TRBD1 TRBV11-2 TGTGCCAGCAGCGGCGGGACAGGGTCCTCCTACGAGCAGTACTTC CASSGGTGSSYEQYF
NA TRBJ1-1 NA TRBV20-1 TGCAGTGCTAGAGTACCTAACACTGAAGCTTTCTTT CSARVPNTEAFF